Below, 2 T cell receptor beta chains from the same sample are listed, as sequenced in a study of CD8 T cells in Susac syndrome (dated 2019 in TCRdb). The method was the immunoSEQ multiplex PCR assay. RNA was extracted using the RNeasy kit, and about 0.5 to 1 microgram was reverse transcribed with random hexamers. The raw public reads went through TCRdb reprocessing: fastp at Q25, MiXCR clone calling, in-frame beta chains kept. Identical CDR3 protein sequences are pooled into one entry, listed with their most common genes and DNA. Counted in this sample were approximately 190,000 distinct CDR3 sequences; over 75% of them appeared once. Approximately 0.086% of the sample lies in the top ten. The sample was CD4+ T cells from PBMCs. The receptor set was obtained from a human donor with Susac syndrome.

The rearrangement uses TRBV2 and TRBJ2-2, with D possibly TRBD2 on 5 matching bases. The germline V gene encodes CDR1 SNHLY and CDR2 FYNNEI. The CDR3 extends over 14 amino acids. Trimming shortened V by 0 bases and J by 7 bases, and 9 bases separated the two germline ends. CDR3 DNA: TGTGCCAGCAGTGAAGCGCTTCGGGGCGGGGAGCTGTTTTTT. This encodes CASSEALRGGELFF.

The chain employs TRBV6-1 and TRBJ2-5, with D hard to call. The CDR3 consists of 13 residues. Germline CDR1 is MNHNS and CDR2 is SASEGT. V gave up 2 bases and J gave up 3 bases, with 7 bases separating them. Here the CDR3 reads CASSEHSEETQYF. For the CDR3, the DNA is TGTGCCAGCAGTGAACACTCAGAAGAGACCCAGTACTTC.